A selection of T cell receptor beta chains follows, all from one sample in a study of OX40 agonist ivuxolimab in advanced cancers. Libraries were prepared by immunoSEQ multiplex PCR; TCRdb keeps only in-frame clonotypes and omits some of them. The repertoire holds about 82,000 clones, with over 80% as singletons. This specimen consisted of CD4+ or CD8+ T cells sorted from blood, obtained in a trial of the OX40 agonist ivuxolimab. The receptors here all came from an adult with an advanced solid tumor such as melanoma, head and neck, liver or kidney cancer. Each CDR3 is given with its conserved first and last residue. Each record gives: J gene, V gene, D gene, CDR3 DNA, CDR3 protein. The D gene is left open where the match is weak.

j_call: TRBJ2-7
v_call: TRBV13
d_call: -
cdr3_nt: TGTGCCAGCAGCTCCCCCGGCCGAAGCTCCTACGAGCAGTACTTC
cdr3_aa: CASSSPGRSSYEQYF

j_call: TRBJ2-7
v_call: TRBV9
d_call: -
cdr3_nt: TGTGCCAGCAGCGTAGGGCAGAAGAGCTCCTACGAGCAGTACTTC
cdr3_aa: CASSVGQKSSYEQYF

j_call: TRBJ1-4
v_call: TRBV5-6
d_call: -
cdr3_nt: TGTGCCAGCAGCTTGGCGGGGCGCGATCGGGAAAAACTGTTTTTT
cdr3_aa: CASSLAGRDREKLFF

j_call: TRBJ2-1
v_call: TRBV4-2
d_call: -
cdr3_nt: TGTGCCAGCAGCCAAGGGCTGGGGGGTAATGAGCAGTTCTTC
cdr3_aa: CASSQGLGGNEQFF

j_call: TRBJ2-5
v_call: TRBV19
d_call: -
cdr3_nt: TGTGCCAGTAGTATAGACGGCGGAGCGGAGGAGACCCAGTACTTC
cdr3_aa: CASSIDGGAEETQYF

j_call: TRBJ2-7
v_call: TRBV4-1
d_call: TRBD2
cdr3_nt: TGCGCCAGCAGCCAAGCTAGCGGGAGGGGGGACTCCTACGAGCAGTACTTC
cdr3_aa: CASSQASGRGDSYEQYF

j_call: TRBJ2-1
v_call: TRBV28
d_call: -
cdr3_nt: TGTGCCAGCACCGGGACGGGATCGGCAAACCGCAATGAGCAGTTCTTC
cdr3_aa: CASTGTGSANRNEQFF

j_call: TRBJ1-4
v_call: TRBV7-9
d_call: TRBD1
cdr3_nt: TGTGCCAGCGAACCGACAGGGGAGGGTGAAAAACTGTTTTTT
cdr3_aa: CASEPTGEGEKLFF

j_call: TRBJ2-2
v_call: TRBV9
d_call: -
cdr3_nt: TGTGCCAGCAGCGTAGCTGTCCGCGAGGAGCTGTTTTTT
cdr3_aa: CASSVAVREELFF

j_call: TRBJ1-2
v_call: TRBV5-4
d_call: -
cdr3_nt: TGTGCCAGCAGCTTGGAGGGGGGAGCTTGGGGCTACACCTTC
cdr3_aa: CASSLEGGAWGYTF

j_call: TRBJ2-5
v_call: TRBV5-5
d_call: TRBD1
cdr3_nt: TGTGCCAGCAGCTTGGTATCTTCAGGGGGCGGGGAGACCCAGTACTTC
cdr3_aa: CASSLVSSGGGETQYF